This entry lists 2 T cell receptor beta chains sequenced from one sample in a study of blood T cell repertoires in COVID-19. TCRdb's copy holds only in-frame clones and misses some; the assay was immunoSEQ multiplex PCR. The sample includes around 110,000 clones, 60% to 85% of them seen just once. The sample comprised peripheral blood. The origin of the receptors is an elderly man with COVID-19, enrolled during active disease.

The chain combines TRBV21-1 with TRBJ2-5; the table's D call of TRBD1 was not tested on the DNA. TRBV21-1 is a recognized pseudogene. This CDR3 is built from 14 residues. CDR3 in DNA: TGTGCCAGCAGCAGACAACCCAACCAAGAGACCCAGTACTTC. Translating it yields CASSRQPNQETQYF.

The J gene is TRBJ1-1, the V gene TRBV4-2, with a weak D call TRBD1 (5 bases). Between the trimmed V and J ends, which lost 1 base and 1 base, there was a span of 10 bases. The length of the CDR3 is 15 residues. Germline-derived CDR1 and CDR2 are LGHNA and YNFKEQ. The CDR3 nucleotides are TGTGCCAGCAGCCAAGTTCGGGGGACGAACACTGAAGCTTTCTTT. Its protein is CASSQVRGTNTEAFF.